Following are 13 T cell receptor beta chains from one sample sequenced in a study of T cell repertoires in cytomegalovirus infection. TCRdb reprocessed the reads with MiXCR, giving one entry per CDR3 protein. The sample records roughly 280,000 distinct CDR3 sequences, approximately 9% being singletons. The sequenced sample was PBMCs. The receptor source for this set is a human donor in good health (CMV status not recorded). Some clones in this sample may be carry-over from other donors' samples.

V usage is TRBV4-3 and J usage is TRBJ2-2, with 9 positions matching TRBD2. V shed 1 base, J shed 7 bases, and the junction held 10 bases outside the gene matches. The CDR3 has 17 amino acids. CDR1 is LGHNA and CDR2 is YSLEER in the germline V gene. Here the CDR3 reads CASSQVSGRSLGGELFF. CDR3 coding DNA: TGCGCCAGCAGCCAAGTAAGCGGGAGGTCCCTCGGCGGGGAGCTGTTTTTT.

The table lists this clonotype with many counts. This chain connects TRBV7-2 to TRBJ1-5; D might be TRBD1 (6 bases). Germline V gene sequence: CDR1 SGHTA, CDR2 FQGNSA. The V gene lost 4 bases and the J gene lost 5 bases, with 12 bases spanning the gap. CDR3 length: 14 amino acids. The CDR3 loop reads CASSSTGPHQPQHF. The CDR3 DNA follows: TGTGCCAGCAGCTCGACAGGTCCCCATCAGCCCCAGCATTTT.

The sample holds many counts of this clonotype. This CDR3 is CASSLGPLGQGGYGYTF. The CDR3 bases are TGTGCCAGCAGCTTAGGTCCCTTGGGGCAGGGAGGCTATGGCTACACCTTC. The gene calls are TRBV7-2 and TRBJ1-2; the D gene is possibly TRBD1 (5 bases). This CDR3 spans 17 amino acids. Trimming left V 1 base short and J 4 bases short, with 19 bases between. The germline V gene has CDR1 SGHTA and CDR2 FQGNSA.

The chain is built from TRBV12-3 or TRBV12-4 and TRBJ1-5; TRBD1 agrees at 7 bases. The V gene end was trimmed by 7 bases and the J gene end by 9 bases; junction bases not matched to a gene: 12. The CDR3 loop spans 14 amino acids. The CDR3 is CASTFGTDLGPQHF. The CDR3 nucleotides are TGTGCCAGCACCTTCGGGACAGACTTGGGGCCCCAGCATTTT.

In its sample, this clonotype was seen many times. The CDR3 is CASSSGVQTGVTEAFF. CDR3 sequence (DNA): TGTGCCAGCAGCTCCGGGGTTCAGACAGGGGTCACTGAAGCTTTCTTT. J is TRBJ1-1 and V is TRBV7-2, with 8 positions matching TRBD1. The CDR3 runs to 16 residues. After removal of 4 bases from V and 4 bases from J, the junction contained 11 bases not matched to a gene. CDR1 and CDR2 (germline): SGHTA, FQGNSA.

The chain combines TRBV20-1 with TRBJ2-1; D remains ambiguous. Trimming cost V 3 bases and J 7 bases, with 7 bases left between them. Germline lookup yields CDR1 DFQATT and CDR2 SNEGSKA (reference sequence). The CDR3 has 11 amino acids. The CDR3 region has the DNA TGCAGTGCTAGTTTCGGGAATGAGCAGTTCTTC. Its protein product is CSASFGNEQFF.

The rearrangement joins TRBV7-9 to TRBJ1-2, with 7 bases that match TRBD1. The CDR3 covers 16 residues. V trimming: 5 bases; J trimming: 5 bases; junction bases outside the gene matches: 14. CDR1 is SEHNR, CDR2 FQNEAQ, per germline (reference sequence). CDR3 DNA: TGTGCCAGCAGCCTCTCCACCGGGACAGCGACTTATGGCTACACCTTC. It codes for CASSLSTGTATYGYTF.

This clonotype was observed at least ten times. This chain connects TRBV7-2 to TRBJ2-7, with D maybe TRBD1 (6 bases). CDR1 and CDR2 from the germline V gene are SGHTA and FQGNSA. Trimming removed 7 bases at V and 4 bases at J, with 20 bases between. The CDR3 extends over 15 amino acids. The CDR3 nucleotides read TGTGCCAGCAAACCTGCAGGGGCGTTGCTATACGAGCAGTACTTC. This codes for CASKPAGALLYEQYF.

The table lists this clonotype with a few counts. This chain connects TRBV6-2 or TRBV6-3 to TRBJ1-4; D ambiguous. Germline V gene data show CDR1 as MNHEY and CDR2 as SVGEGT. This CDR3 has 11 amino acids. V shed 8 bases and J shed 7 bases, with 8 bases lying between them. The CDR3 spells CASGFFEKLFF. The DNA of the CDR3 is TGTGCCAGCGGATTTTTTGAAAAACTGTTTTTT.

Only a few counts were recorded for this clonotype. The V gene is TRBV28, the J gene TRBJ2-3; D is perhaps TRBD2 (6 bases). The germline V gene encodes CDR1 MDHEN and CDR2 SYDVKM. With 11 bases removed from V and 5 bases from J, the gap between germline ends came to 14 bases. This CDR3 has 12 amino acids. The CDR3 DNA sequence: TGTGCCGGGGCTAGCGACCGAGATACGCAGTATTTT. It yields the protein CAGASDRDTQYF.

The chain couples TRBV19 to TRBJ1-6; a possible D gene is TRBD1 (5 bases). V was cut by 2 bases and J by 10 bases, with 12 bases left in between. Germline-derived CDR1 and CDR2 are LNHDA and SQIVND (reference sequence). The CDR3 sequence is 14 residues long. CDR3 residues: CASSISGVASPLHF. CDR3 nucleotides: TGTGCCAGTAGTATATCGGGGGTAGCATCACCCCTCCACTTT.

Ten or more counts support this clonotype. The rearrangement joins TRBV28 to TRBJ1-2; TRBD1 might be the D (6 bases). The CDR3 totals 16 residues. The germline V gene encodes CDR1 MDHEN and CDR2 SYDVKM. V was shortened by 7 bases and J by 4 bases, with 22 bases between the two germline ends. CDR3 protein: CASIPSAGGGSYGYTF. The CDR3 nucleotides are TGTGCCAGCATCCCCTCGGCGGGGGGCGGTTCCTATGGCTACACCTTC.

This clonotype appeared many times. The chain joins TRBV28 to TRBJ1-2, with D unresolved. Per the germline V gene, CDR1 is MDHEN and CDR2 is SYDVKM. Deletions cut 3 bases from V and 0 bases from J, with 8 bases between. This CDR3 has 14 residues. CDR3 residues: CASSLSKPNYGYTF. The CDR3 bases are TGTGCCAGCAGTTTGTCAAAGCCTAACTATGGCTACACCTTC.